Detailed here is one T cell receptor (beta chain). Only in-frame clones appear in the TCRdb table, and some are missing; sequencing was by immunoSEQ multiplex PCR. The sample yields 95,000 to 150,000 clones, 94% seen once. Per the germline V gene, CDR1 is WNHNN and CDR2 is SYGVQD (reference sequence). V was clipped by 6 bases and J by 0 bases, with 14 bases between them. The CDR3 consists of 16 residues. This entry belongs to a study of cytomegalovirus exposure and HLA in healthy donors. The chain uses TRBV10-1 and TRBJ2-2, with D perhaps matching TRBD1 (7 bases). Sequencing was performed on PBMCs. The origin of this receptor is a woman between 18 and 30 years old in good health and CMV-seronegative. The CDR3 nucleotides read TGCGCCAGCAGCCTCAGGGGGGAGGCGAACACCGGGGAGCTGTTTTTT. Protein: CASSLRGEANTGELFF.